The TCR beta chain described here comes from a study of post-analysis software for immune sequencing data. Study-wide points: Comparison of patients with controls showed five TRBV segments more frequent in patients, TRBV5-6, TRBV5-1 and TRBV20-1 among them.

The CDR3 is 15 residues long. Germline V gene sequence: CDR1 DFQATT, CDR2 SNEGSKA (reference sequence). V lost 6 bases, J lost 4 bases, and 11 bases stayed unmatched. cDNA libraries for TCR beta contained unique molecular identifiers. TCRdb passed the PCR reads through MiXCR, listing each CDR3 protein once. Of 450,000 or so distinct CDR3 sequences in the sample, over 35% were seen once. Worth noting for this clonotype: Its antigen is undetermined.

Sequencing was carried out using blood. The chain links TRBV20-1 to TRBJ2-1, with 8 nucleotides matching TRBD2. The TCR was taken from a girl aged 5 to 17 with multiple sclerosis. CDR3 loop: CSALGGTRGYNEQFF. The CDR3 DNA sequence: TGCAGTGCATTAGGGGGGACTAGGGGGTACAATGAGCAGTTCTTC.